A single sample is the source of the 32 T cell receptor beta chains below, sequenced in a study of vaccination and CD4 T cells after COVID-19. The Oncomine TCR Beta short-read assay was applied to DNA of cultured CD4+ T cells. TCRdb re-derived calls from the PCR reads in MiXCR, one entry per CDR3 protein. The sample has approximately 11,000 distinct CDR3 sequences, about 30% seen once. Noted treatment: approximately 9-day PBMC culture with coronavirus spike peptide pools or control peptides (ViraFEST assay). These receptors have no known antigen. The sample taken for sequencing was cultured CD4+ T cells from blood. These receptors originate from a human donor with COVID-19.

This chain links TRBV3-1 with TRBJ2-3, with D unresolved. Trimming removed 0 bases at V and 6 bases at J, with 16 bases between. This CDR3 spans 16 amino acids. Germline V gives CDR1 LGHDT, CDR2 YNNKEL (reference sequence). This chain's CDR3 is CASSQDRVRSLDTQYF. The CDR3 nucleotides are TGTGCCAGCAGCCAAGATAGGGTTAGATCCCTGGATACGCAGTATTTT.

This chain joins TRBV18 and TRBJ1-2; TRBD1 is a possible D gene (5 bases). Trimming left V 3 bases short and J 8 bases short, with 10 bases between. The CDR3 contains 12 residues. The V gene's germline CDR1 is KGHSH and CDR2 LQKENI. CDR3 DNA: TGTGCCAGCTCACCGGGGCGGGAAGGCTACACCTTC. This gives the protein CASSPGREGYTF.

The gene calls are TRBV7-8 and TRBJ2-7; weak D call: TRBD2 (7 bases). V lost 1 base, J lost 1 base, and 17 bases lay in between. The CDR3 has 17 amino acids. The V gene's germline CDR1 is SGHVS and CDR2 FQNEAQ. The CDR3: CASSLVGAGAQSYEQYF. The CDR3 DNA is TGTGCCAGCAGCTTAGTAGGGGCGGGGGCCCAATCCTACGAGCAGTACTTC. Using reference TRBV7-8 and TRBJ2-7 for the parts outside the CDR3, the full variable domain is GAGVSQSPRYKVAKRGQDVALRCDPISGHVSLFWYQQALGQGPEFLTYFQNEAQLDKSGLPSDRFFAERPEGSVSTLKIQRTQQEDSAVYLCASSLVGAGAQSYEQYFGPGTRLTVT.

This clonotype was seen only a few times. The CDR3 DNA is TGTGCCAGCGGCCCCAGTTGGGTAGGCACTGAAGCTTTCTTT. Its translation: CASGPSWVGTEAFF. V is TRBV27 and J is TRBJ1-1, with no clear D. Germline V gene sequence: CDR1 MNHEY, CDR2 SMNVEV (reference sequence). V shed 8 bases and J shed 4 bases, with 17 bases lying between them. This CDR3 is built from 14 residues.

The gene calls are TRBV5-6 and TRBJ1-2, with D perhaps matching TRBD1 (5 bases). This CDR3 region has 16 residues. Trimming took off 4 bases at V and 0 bases at J, with 16 bases between the two ends. Germline-derived CDR1 and CDR2 are SGHDT and YYEEEE. The CDR3 loop is CASSRSQGTSNYGYTF. The CDR3 nucleotides are TGTGCCAGCAGCCGGAGCCAGGGTACATCTAACTATGGCTACACCTTC.

The table lists this clonotype with a few counts. The gene calls are TRBV20-1 and TRBJ2-7; 12 nucleotides match TRBD2. J gave up 7 bases and V 0 bases, and 7 bases lay outside the gene matches. The germline V gene has CDR1 DFQATT and CDR2 SNEGSKA (reference sequence). CDR3 length: 15 residues. In DNA, the CDR3 is TGCAGTGCTAGAGATAGACTAGCGGGGGCCTCGGAGCAGTACTTC. This codes for CSARDRLAGASEQYF.

The chain uses TRBV11-2 and TRBJ2-5; D is perhaps TRBD2 (5 bases). With 4 bases removed from V and 7 bases from J, the gap between germline ends came to 19 bases. The CDR3 extends over 15 amino acids. Germline CDR1 SGHAT, CDR2 FQNNGV. This CDR3 is CASSSDPGDRGTQYF. The CDR3 DNA reads as TGTGCCAGCAGCTCCGACCCGGGTGATCGGGGGACCCAGTACTTC.

In the case of this clonotype: The CDR3 carries no conserved terminal phenylalanine or tryptophan, so it likely arises from a read error. The V gene is TRBV6-1, the J gene TRBJ2-3, with TRBD2 identical over 10 bases. The germline V gene encodes CDR1 MNHNS and CDR2 SASEGT. This CDR3 has 15 amino acids. The trim removed 8 bases at V and 6 bases at J, leaving 11 bases unmatched. CDR3 region: CASGPGTSAGDTQYS. For the CDR3, the DNA is TGTGCCAGCGGACCTGGGACTAGCGCCGGGGATACGCAGTATTCT.

This clonotype showed up just a few times. The chain couples TRBV7-2 to TRBJ1-4; D unresolved. The CDR3 sequence is 15 residues long. Between the trimmed V and J ends, which lost 6 bases and 0 bases, there was a span of 11 bases. CDR1 SGHTA and CDR2 FQGNSA come from the germline V gene. The CDR3 nucleotides are TGTGCCAGCAGACCAACCTTTGCAACTAATGAAAAACTGTTTTTT. Translating it yields CASRPTFATNEKLFF.

There are a few counts of this clonotype. The V call is TRBV7-8, the J call TRBJ1-6, with D unresolved. Looked up from germline, CDR1 is SGHVS and CDR2 is FQNEAQ. CDR3 length: 15 amino acids. The ends were cut back, 1 base at V and 7 bases at J, with 11 bases in the middle. CDR3 DNA: TGTGCCAGCAGCTTAGTAGGAATGATAAATTCACCCCTCCACTTT. It yields the protein CASSLVGMINSPLHF. Combining the CDR3 with reference TRBV7-8 and TRBJ1-6 gives the whole variable domain GAGVSQSPRYKVAKRGQDVALRCDPISGHVSLFWYQQALGQGPEFLTYFQNEAQLDKSGLPSDRFFAERPEGSVSTLKIQRTQQEDSAVYLCASSLVGMINSPLHFGNGTRLTVT.

This clonotype was seen more than once but under ten times. The DNA for the CDR3 is TGTGCCAGCAGTGCTGTCACAGATACGCAGTATTTT. Translated, it gives CASSAVTDTQYF. The chain recombines TRBV2 with TRBJ2-3; no clear D. Deletions cut 4 bases from V and 2 bases from J, with 4 bases between. The CDR3 has 12 amino acids. Germline values: CDR1 SNHLY, CDR2 FYNNEI.

V and J are TRBV19 and TRBJ2-7, with D unresolved. This CDR3 region has 14 residues. The germline CDR1 and CDR2 sequences are LNHDA and SQIVND (reference sequence). The V and J ends lost 4 bases and 0 bases respectively, with 10 bases between them. The CDR3 is CASSSRASSYEQYF. For the CDR3, the DNA is TGTGCCAGTAGTAGTCGGGCATCCTCCTACGAGCAGTACTTC.

The chain uses TRBV25-1 and TRBJ2-7; D call uncertain. This CDR3 contains 14 residues. V dropped 6 bases and J dropped 5 bases, with 17 bases sitting between them. Germline CDR1 and CDR2: MGHDK and SYGVNS. The CDR3 DNA is TGTGCCAGCAGAAACGGCGGAAGTAGAGACGAGCAGTACTTC. This gives the protein CASRNGGSRDEQYF.

The chain has TRBV3-1 and TRBJ1-1; D not resolved. The CDR3 spans 16 residues. CDR1 and CDR2 from the germline V gene are LGHDT and YNNKEL (reference sequence). Trimming cost V 0 bases and J 3 bases, with 14 bases left between them. CDR3: CASSQDSETIDTEAFF. Written as DNA, the CDR3 is TGTGCCAGCAGCCAAGACTCAGAGACTATCGACACTGAAGCTTTCTTT.

The chain employs TRBV6-1 and TRBJ1-5; D may be TRBD1 (5 bases). The CDR3 extends over 14 amino acids. Trimming stripped 6 bases from V and 3 bases from J, with 12 bases between. Germline CDR1 MNHNS, CDR2 SASEGT. This chain's CDR3 is CASRSQGVNQPQHF. DNA for the CDR3: TGTGCCAGCAGGAGCCAGGGTGTCAATCAGCCCCAGCATTTT.

The V call is TRBV7-3, the J call TRBJ2-5; weak D call: TRBD1 (6 bases). CDR1 SGHTA and CDR2 FQGTGA come from the germline V gene. Between the trimmed V and J ends, which lost 0 bases and 4 bases, there was a span of 6 bases. This CDR3 is built from 13 residues. CDR3 in DNA: TGTGCCAGCAGCTTAACAGGGGGAGAGACCCAGTACTTC. Its translation is CASSLTGGETQYF.

This rearrangement joins TRBV28 to TRBJ1-2; D gene ambiguous. The V end lost 2 bases, the J end lost 1 base, and 14 bases lay between the germline ends. CDR1 is MDHEN and CDR2 is SYDVKM in the germline V gene. This CDR3 region has 16 residues. The CDR3 DNA reads as TGTGCCAGCAGTTTAATAAAGGTGATCGGTAACTATGGCTACACCTTC. This translates into CASSLIKVIGNYGYTF.

This chain links TRBV7-2 with TRBJ1-6; 7 nucleotides match TRBD1. The CDR3 length is 15 residues. Germline-derived CDR1 and CDR2 are SGHTA and FQGNSA. V was pared by 3 bases and J by 6 bases, with 5 bases of the junction left unmatched. CDR3 coding DNA: TGTGCCAGCAGCTTGTTGACAGGGCGTAATTCACCCCTCCACTTT. It yields the protein CASSLLTGRNSPLHF.

This clonotype appeared a few times. V is TRBV20-1 and J is TRBJ1-6, with D unresolved. With 0 bases removed from V and 8 bases from J, the gap between germline ends came to 11 bases. This CDR3 comprises 14 residues. CDR1 and CDR2 from the germline V gene are DFQATT and SNEGSKA (reference sequence). CDR3: CSARDPRNDSPLHF. The CDR3 DNA reads TGCAGTGCTAGAGATCCCCGGAACGATTCACCCCTCCACTTT.

The chain uses TRBV19 and TRBJ1-5; D is uncertain. CDR3 length equals 14 residues. Per germline, CDR1 LNHDA and CDR2 SQIVND (reference sequence). Between the trimmed V and J ends, which lost 3 bases and 6 bases, there was a span of 12 bases. The CDR3 DNA follows: TGTGCCAGTAGTATCCCGGGAAGCGGTCAGCCCCAGCATTTT. This translates into CASSIPGSGQPQHF.

The chain carries TRBV12-5 and TRBJ2-5; the match to TRBD2 covers 8 bases. The V and J ends lost 6 bases and 4 bases, in that order; junction bases with no gene match: 4. Germline V CDR1 and CDR2: LGHNT, FRNRAP. The CDR3 covers 13 residues. For the CDR3, the DNA is TGTGCTAGTGGCCGGGGGGGCAGAGAGACCCAGTACTTC. The encoded protein is CASGRGGRETQYF.

This clonotype has just one count. J is TRBJ1-2 and V is TRBV28; 7 positions match TRBD1. Germline CDR1 reads MDHEN; CDR2 reads SYDVKM. The CDR3 runs 13 residues. V was pared by 5 bases and J by 2 bases, with 2 bases of the junction left unmatched. The CDR3 DNA reads as TGTGCCAGCAGTGTCAGGGGGAACTATGGCTACACCTTC. Amino acid sequence: CASSVRGNYGYTF.

This clonotype was found a few times. V and J are TRBV5-4 and TRBJ1-4, with D hard to call. Germline-derived CDR1 and CDR2 are SGHNT and YYREEE (reference sequence). The CDR3 sequence is 14 residues long. V dropped 0 bases and J dropped 6 bases, with 9 bases sitting between them. The CDR3 region is CASSLGGVYEKLFF. In DNA form, the CDR3 reads TGTGCCAGCAGCTTGGGTGGGGTCTATGAAAAACTGTTTTTT. The full variable domain, in which reference TRBV5-4 and TRBJ1-4 provide the parts outside the CDR3, is ETGVTQSPTHLIKTRGQQVTLRCSSQSGHNTVSWYQQALGQGPQFIFQYYREEENGRGNFPPRFSGLQFPNYSSELNVNALELDDSALYLCASSLGGVYEKLFFGSGTQLSVL.

This clonotype has a single count. This chain uses TRBV6-1 with TRBJ2-3; D is perhaps TRBD1 (7 bases). The V end was cut by 6 bases, the J end by 4 bases, with 17 bases between. The CDR3 covers 15 residues. Germline lookup yields CDR1 MNHNS and CDR2 SASEGT. The CDR3, as DNA: TGTGCCAGCAGCCAGCAGGGGGGTGTCTCAGATACGCAGTATTTT. Translation: CASSQQGGVSDTQYF.

The CDR3 region has the DNA TGTGCCAGCAGCGGGGGGTCTTGGGAGCAGTACTTC. This codes for CASSGGSWEQYF. The J gene is TRBJ2-7, the V gene TRBV6-1; TRBD2 matches at 7 bases. V lost 6 bases and J lost 7; bases outside the gene matches: 6. The length of the CDR3 is 12 residues. Germline CDR1 MNHNS, CDR2 SASEGT.

The chain recombines TRBV29-1 with TRBJ1-5, with 7 nucleotides matching TRBD1. The CDR3 is 12 amino acids. Germline V gene sequence: CDR1 SQVTM, CDR2 ANQGSEA. Trimming took 4 bases from V and 11 from J; bases not matched to a gene: 8. CDR3 DNA: TGCAGCGTTGTGACAGGGTCTTCGGCCCAGCATTTT. This sequence encodes CSVVTGSSAQHF.

V and J are TRBV12-5 and TRBJ2-5, with 9 positions matching TRBD2. The CDR3 contains 17 residues. Unmatched junction bases numbered 10, after V lost 0 bases and J lost 5 bases. Germline V gives CDR1 LGHNT, CDR2 FRNRAP. CDR3 loop: CASGLVQGRGGGETQYF. The CDR3 bases are TGTGCTAGTGGTTTGGTACAGGGGCGGGGGGGCGGGGAGACCCAGTACTTC.

V gene TRBV7-2 combines with J gene TRBJ2-5; 7 bases fit TRBD1. CDR3 size: 13 residues. With 5 bases clipped from V and 2 bases from J, the junction kept 2 bases outside the gene matches. Germline-derived CDR1 and CDR2 are SGHTA and FQGNSA. The CDR3 protein is CASSQGQQETQYF. CDR3 sequence (DNA): TGTGCCAGCAGCCAGGGACAGCAAGAGACCCAGTACTTC.

V is TRBV5-6 and J is TRBJ2-5; tentative D call: TRBD1 (5 bases). This CDR3 spans 13 amino acids. CDR1 SGHDT and CDR2 YYEEEE come from the germline V gene. V gave up 6 bases and J gave up 1 base, with 10 bases separating them. CDR3 sequence (DNA): TGTGCCAGCACGTCAGGGTTCCAAGAGACCCAGTACTTC. Its translation: CASTSGFQETQYF.

V and J are TRBV3-1 and TRBJ1-5; 8 positions match TRBD1. This CDR3 has 17 residues. The V and J ends lost 11 bases and 0 bases, in that order; junction bases with no gene match: 15. Germline-derived CDR1 and CDR2 are LGHDT and YNNKEL (reference sequence). CDR3 amino acids: CAGHITGGQHSNQPQHF. The CDR3 DNA is TGTGCCGGCCACATTACAGGGGGGCAACATAGCAATCAGCCCCAGCATTTT.

This clonotype has more than one count but fewer than ten. CDR3 in DNA: TGTGCCAGCAGCTTAGAGGGGGCTGGGGACACTGAAGCTTTCTTT. Its translation: CASSLEGAGDTEAFF. The V gene is TRBV7-8, the J gene TRBJ1-1; TRBD1 matches at 7 bases. The V and J ends lost 1 base and 3 bases, in that order; junction bases with no gene match: 5. The CDR3 has 15 amino acids. CDR1 is SGHVS, CDR2 FQNEAQ, per germline.

V usage is TRBV19 and J usage is TRBJ2-7; weak D call: TRBD2 (6 bases). Per the germline V gene, CDR1 is LNHDA and CDR2 is SQIVND (reference sequence). This CDR3 spans 12 amino acids. Trimming took off 7 bases at V and 6 bases at J, with 13 bases between the two ends. The CDR3 here is CASIGGLGEQYF. The CDR3 nucleotides read TGTGCCAGTATAGGAGGGTTGGGCGAGCAGTACTTC.